The 23 T cell receptor beta chains reported below all come from one sample, sequenced in a study of T cell responses to AZD1222 COVID-19 vaccine (dated by TCRdb to about 2021). Sample time point, as interpreted from the label and publication: baseline before first vaccination. The library came from the immunoSEQ multiplex PCR assay. The table comes from immuneACCESS by way of TCRdb, which keeps in-frame sequences with V and J called. Part of the clones is missing from these tables; in studies checked, under half for an unresolved V gene and the rest for unknown reasons. The sample table shows approximately 130,000 clones, and 93% are seen once. The top ten clones comprise roughly 0.91% of the sample. The sequencing used peripheral blood, collected on day 0 of AZD1222 vaccination. Source of these receptors: an adult in good health.

This chain connects TRBV9 to TRBJ2-2; TRBD2 might be the D (6 bases). This CDR3 spans 17 amino acids. Trimming pared 0 bases from V and 6 bases from J, leaving 18 bases between. The V gene's germline CDR1 is SGDLS and CDR2 YYNGEE. CDR3 sequence reads: CASSVDLGGWTPGELFF. CDR3 in DNA: TGTGCCAGCAGCGTAGATTTGGGGGGTTGGACACCCGGGGAGCTGTTTTTT.

The J gene is TRBJ1-5, the V gene TRBV28; weak D call: TRBD1 (5 bases). Deletions cut 10 bases from V and 1 base from J, with 8 bases between. CDR1 is MDHEN, CDR2 SYDVKM, per germline. This CDR3 is built from 12 residues. CDR3 loop: CATRGSNQPQHF. The CDR3 coding sequence is TGTGCCACCCGGGGGAGCAATCAGCCCCAGCATTTT.

The rearrangement uses TRBV18 and TRBJ1-5; no clear D gene. The CDR3 has 14 residues. Trimming removed 2 bases from V and 3 bases from J, with 8 bases in between. CDR1 is KGHSH and CDR2 is LQKENI in the germline V gene. CDR3 DNA sequence: TGTGCCAGCTCACCAACAGAGGTCAATCAGCCCCAGCATTTT. It translates to CASSPTEVNQPQHF. The full variable domain, its missing parts supplied by reference TRBV18 and TRBJ1-5, is NAGVMQNPRHLVRRRGQEARLRCSPMKGHSHVYWYRQLPEEGLKFMVYLQKENIIDESGMPKERFSAEFPKEGPSILRIQQVVRGDSAAYFCASSPTEVNQPQHFGDGTRLSIL.

The J gene is TRBJ1-5, the V gene TRBV19; 10 nucleotides align to TRBD1. Germline V gene lookup returns CDR1 LNHDA and CDR2 SQIVND (reference sequence). The CDR3 consists of 16 residues. V shed 3 bases, J shed 5 bases, and the junction held 7 bases outside the gene matches. The CDR3 nucleotides read TGTGCCAGTAGTATTATCAGGGACAGGGGATATCAGCCCCAGCATTTT. Amino acid sequence: CASSIIRDRGYQPQHF.

The gene calls are TRBV18 and TRBJ1-2; 8 bases align to TRBD1. Germline values: CDR1 KGHSH, CDR2 LQKENI. V lost 6 bases to trimming and J lost 7 bases; unmatched junction nucleotides: 7. The CDR3 runs to 13 residues. CDR3 sequence (DNA): TGTGCCAGCTCCCCCGGAGGACAGGGTGGCTACACCTTC. Translating gives CASSPGGQGGYTF.

The chain uses TRBV12-3 or TRBV12-4 and TRBJ2-5, with D perhaps matching TRBD1 or TRBD2 (5 bases each). V was clipped by 8 bases and J by 2 bases, with 12 bases between them. This CDR3 is 13 amino acids long. The CDR3 coding sequence is TGTGCCAGCGGGGGTTTTTCGCAAGAGACCCAGTACTTC. This sequence encodes CASGGFSQETQYF.

The V call is TRBV27, the J call TRBJ2-7; 8 bases map to TRBD2. CDR1 and CDR2 from the germline V gene are MNHEY and SMNVEV (reference sequence). V was clipped by 2 bases and J by 5 bases; unmatched bases: 5. The CDR3 has 14 residues. CDR3: CASSLNRGGNEQYF. CDR3 nucleotides: TGTGCCAGCAGTTTAAATCGGGGGGGTAACGAGCAGTACTTC.

J is TRBJ1-5 and V is TRBV2; 9 bases line up with TRBD1. Germline V gives CDR1 SNHLY, CDR2 FYNNEI. V dropped 7 bases and J dropped 7; count of bases not matched to a gene: 2. The CDR3 extends over 12 amino acids. The CDR3 bases are TGTGCCAGCACGGGGACAGGGCAGCCCCAGCATTTT. Translation gives CASTGTGQPQHF.

The chain recombines TRBV7-8 with TRBJ2-1, with D perhaps TRBD1 (5 bases). CDR1 SGHVS and CDR2 FQNEAQ come from the germline V gene. V was cut by 2 bases and J by 6 bases, with 11 bases left in between. The CDR3 sequence is 14 residues long. The CDR3 DNA reads TGTGCCAGCAGCTTACGAACAGGTGTCAATGAGCAGTTCTTC. It yields the protein CASSLRTGVNEQFF.

The V call is TRBV6-5, the J call TRBJ1-3; 9 bases match TRBD1. This CDR3 has 15 amino acids. Germline values: CDR1 MNHEY, CDR2 SVGAGI. V was pared by 6 bases and J by 3 bases, with 6 bases of the junction left unmatched. The chain's CDR3 is CASRLQGAGGNTIYF. The CDR3 DNA sequence: TGTGCCAGCAGGTTACAGGGGGCGGGTGGAAACACCATATATTTT.

This rearrangement joins TRBV18 to TRBJ1-2; D gene ambiguous. V dropped 6 bases and J dropped 8 bases, with 16 bases sitting between them. Germline V lookup: CDR1 KGHSH, CDR2 LQKENI. The CDR3 spans 13 residues. The CDR3 loop reads CASSRGEPEGYTF. Written as DNA, the CDR3 is TGTGCCAGCTCCCGGGGAGAGCCGGAAGGCTACACCTTC.

Only one count was recorded for this clone. The chain joins TRBV7-9 to TRBJ2-1, with 13 bases that match TRBD2. CDR1 and CDR2 (germline): SEHNR, FQNEAQ (reference sequence). V was pared by 0 bases and J by 7 bases, with 6 bases of the junction left unmatched. CDR3 length equals 17 residues. In nucleotides, the CDR3 is TGTGCCAGCAGCTTAGCGATGACTAGCGGGGGGAAGAATGAGCAGTTCTTC. This translates into CASSLAMTSGGKNEQFF.

This chain links TRBV3-1 (or the pseudogene TRBV3-2) with TRBJ1-2; D is unresolved. The CDR3 runs to 14 residues. Between the trimmed V and J ends, which lost 1 base and 1 base, there was a span of 7 bases. In germline, CDR1 is LGHDT, CDR2 YNNKEL (reference sequence). Here the CDR3 DNA reads TGTGCCAGCAGCCAAGGACGGCTTAACTATGGCTACACCTTC. Protein: CASSQGRLNYGYTF.

The V gene is TRBV12-3 or TRBV12-4, the J gene TRBJ1-1; no reliable D call. Trimming shortened V by 8 bases and J by 5 bases, and 12 bases separated the two germline ends. The CDR3 is 12 residues long. The chain's CDR3 is CASGFWTTEAFF. The CDR3 nucleotides are TGTGCCAGCGGATTTTGGACTACTGAAGCTTTCTTT.

The chain links TRBV3-1 (or the pseudogene TRBV3-2) to TRBJ1-1, with TRBD1 as a possible D gene (6 bases). CDR3 length: 14 residues. The germline V gene encodes CDR1 LGHDT and CDR2 YNNKEL (reference sequence). V was pared by 0 bases and J by 5 bases, with 10 bases between. The CDR3 protein is CASSQDGGRTEAFF. The CDR3 bases are TGTGCCAGCAGCCAAGATGGGGGCCGGACTGAAGCTTTCTTT.

The rearrangement joins TRBV7-3 to TRBJ2-5; D unresolved. The CDR3 is 13 amino acids. Germline CDR1 and CDR2: SGHTA and FQGTGA. Trimming removed 5 bases at V and 6 bases at J, with 13 bases between. The CDR3 is CASSLAAGQTQYF. CDR3 DNA: TGTGCCAGCAGCCTCGCGGCTGGACAGACCCAGTACTTC.

This clone was observed once. J is TRBJ1-5 and V is TRBV2, with 8 bases aligning to TRBD1. This CDR3 is built from 15 residues. The V segment lost 4 bases and the J segment 2 bases; nucleotides outside the gene matches: 4. Germline lookup yields CDR1 SNHLY and CDR2 FYNNEI. Written as DNA, the CDR3 is TGTGCCAGCAGTGGCACGGGACAGGGCAATCAGCCCCAGCATTTT. Translating gives CASSGTGQGNQPQHF.

This clone occurred once. This chain joins TRBV6-5 and TRBJ2-7; 9 bases align to TRBD1. Germline lookup yields CDR1 MNHEY and CDR2 SVGAGI. This CDR3 is 13 amino acids long. V lost 6 bases, J lost 2 bases, and 2 bases stayed unmatched. CDR3 region: CASRRTGAYEQYF. The CDR3 region has the DNA TGTGCCAGCAGACGGACAGGGGCCTACGAGCAGTACTTC.

The CDR3, as DNA: TGTGCCAGCAGTAGGGGGGATTCACCCCTCCACTTT. Protein product: CASSRGDSPLHF. The gene calls are TRBV12-3 or TRBV12-4 and TRBJ1-6; D possibly corresponds to TRBD1 (6 bases). This CDR3 contains 12 residues. The V and J ends lost 5 bases and 8 bases respectively, with 7 bases between them.

The rearrangement links TRBV6-2 or TRBV6-3 to TRBJ1-1; D not certain. Per the germline V gene, CDR1 is MNHEY and CDR2 is SVGEGT. The CDR3 totals 17 residues. Between the trimmed V and J ends, which lost 2 bases and 1 base, there was a span of 17 bases. CDR3 nucleotide sequence: TGTGCCAGCAGTTACGGCAGGCTTCGGGATTCGAACACTGAAGCTTTCTTT. It encodes CASSYGRLRDSNTEAFF.

The chain joins TRBV7-2 to TRBJ2-3; no definite D call. Between the trimmed V and J ends, which lost 5 bases and 5 bases, there was a span of 14 bases. CDR1 and CDR2 from the germline V gene are SGHTA and FQGNSA. The CDR3 runs to 14 residues. CDR3 in DNA: TGTGCCAGCAGCCCCTACCTTGAGCAAGATACGCAGTATTTT. Translation: CASSPYLEQDTQYF.

The V gene is TRBV6-1, the J gene TRBJ2-7; TRBD1 aligns across 7 bases. Trimming cost V 4 bases and J 4 bases; bases outside gene matches: 16. Per germline, CDR1 MNHNS and CDR2 SASEGT. This CDR3 comprises 17 residues. The CDR3 is CASSGIPPRGGVYEQYF. CDR3 nucleotides: TGTGCCAGCAGTGGCATTCCACCCAGAGGGGGCGTTTACGAGCAGTACTTC.

The chain joins TRBV2 to TRBJ2-2; tentative D call: TRBD1 (6 bases). From germline, CDR1 is SNHLY and CDR2 FYNNEI. The CDR3 totals 13 residues. Trimming removed 9 bases at V and 4 bases at J, with 12 bases between. The CDR3: CASGQTSTGELFF. DNA for the CDR3: TGTGCCAGTGGACAGACGAGCACCGGGGAGCTGTTTTTT.